This T cell receptor beta chain was documented in a study of human T cells and chemical hapten exposure. Overall study findings and caveats: Patch test score tracked positively with PT1 expanded TCR counts.

For this clonotype: Its target is unknown.

Each CDR3 protein is one row after TCRdb ran MiXCR on the RACE reads. The table has nearly 55,000 distinct CDR3 sequences, 9.5% to 10% seen once. The length of the CDR3 is 14 residues. The trim removed 2 bases at V and 9 bases at J, leaving 9 bases unmatched. CDR1 MDHEN and CDR2 SYDVKM come from the germline V gene. Time point in this sample: patch test 2, 6 weeks after DPC sensitization. The treatment was: therapeutic diphenylcyclopropenone sensitization with weekly scalp DPC. Staff drew blood before applying each patch test. Total RNA was isolated from unfractionated whole blood. The chain combines TRBV28 with TRBJ1-1; TRBD1 aligns across 7 bases. The source was whole blood, collected in connection with sensitization to the hapten diphenylcyclopropenone (DPC). This receptor was obtained from a woman in her forties or fifties with alopecia areata. Some clones in this sample may be carry-over from other donors' samples. The CDR3, as DNA: TGTGCCAGCAGTTTACAGACAGGGCTAAAAAAAGCTTTCTTT. This encodes CASSLQTGLKKAFF.